The rows below give T cell receptor beta chains drawn from one sample of a study of blood T cell repertoires in COVID-19. Sequenced by immunoSEQ multiplex PCR; TCRdb stores in-frame clones only, minus some. The data show about 190,000 clones, roughly nine tenths seen once. Sequenced: peripheral blood. The receptor set was obtained from a man aged 35 to 55 with acute or convalescent COVID-19. CDR3s include the opening cysteine and the closing phenylalanine or tryptophan. The D gene is left open where the match is weak. Rows may omit the clone size; those that give it use once, few, many or a size class.

d_call: NA
j_call: TRBJ1-2
cdr3_length: 14
clone_size: NA
v_call: TRBV2
cdr3_nt: TGTGCCAGCAGTGAAGACAGGGTTGGCTATGGCTACACCTTC
cdr3_aa: CASSEDRVGYGYTF

d_call: TRBD1
j_call: TRBJ2-2
cdr3_length: 13
clone_size: NA
v_call: TRBV19
cdr3_nt: TGTGCCAGCCAAACAGGGGGCCGAGGGGAGCTGTTTTTT
cdr3_aa: CASQTGGRGELFF

d_call: NA
j_call: TRBJ2-1
cdr3_length: 14
clone_size: NA
v_call: TRBV6-5
cdr3_nt: TGTGCCAGCAGTTATGGGGGGTCCTACAATGAGCAGTTCTTC
cdr3_aa: CASSYGGSYNEQFF

d_call: TRBD2
j_call: TRBJ2-1
cdr3_length: 16
clone_size: few
v_call: TRBV7-6
cdr3_nt: TGTGCCAGCAGCTTAGCGCTAGCGGGGACCTACAATGAGCAGTTCTTC
cdr3_aa: CASSLALAGTYNEQFF

d_call: TRBD1
j_call: TRBJ1-5
cdr3_length: 16
clone_size: once
v_call: TRBV5-6
cdr3_nt: TGTGCCAGCAGCTTGACGAGAAGACAGGGGAATCAGCCCCAGCATTTT
cdr3_aa: CASSLTRRQGNQPQHF

d_call: NA
j_call: TRBJ2-2
cdr3_length: 15
clone_size: NA
v_call: TRBV2
cdr3_nt: TGTGCCAGCAGTGAGGGCAGGGCGAACACCGGGGAGCTGTTTTTT
cdr3_aa: CASSEGRANTGELFF

d_call: TRBD1
j_call: TRBJ1-5
cdr3_length: 15
clone_size: NA
v_call: TRBV19
cdr3_nt: TGTGCCAGTAGTAGGACAGGATATAGCAATCAGCCCCAGCATTTT
cdr3_aa: CASSRTGYSNQPQHF

d_call: TRBD2
j_call: TRBJ2-3
cdr3_length: 16
clone_size: NA
v_call: TRBV4-1
cdr3_nt: TGCGCCAGCAGCCAAGGAAGCGGGGGGGCACAAGATACGCAGTATTTT
cdr3_aa: CASSQGSGGAQDTQYF

d_call: NA
j_call: TRBJ1-6
cdr3_length: 16
clone_size: few
v_call: TRBV19
cdr3_nt: TGTGCCAGTAGTATACACCGGGTTGGCGATAATTCACCCCTCCACTTT
cdr3_aa: CASSIHRVGDNSPLHF

d_call: NA
j_call: TRBJ1-4
cdr3_length: 14
clone_size: NA
v_call: TRBV5-1
cdr3_nt: TGCGCCAGCAGCTTGGAACAGTTTAATGAAAAACTGTTTTTT
cdr3_aa: CASSLEQFNEKLFF

d_call: NA
j_call: TRBJ1-5
cdr3_length: 12
clone_size: NA
v_call: TRBV5-6
cdr3_nt: TGTGCCAGCAGCTTGGCGGGGCAGCCCCAGCATTTT
cdr3_aa: CASSLAGQPQHF

d_call: TRBD2
j_call: TRBJ2-1
cdr3_length: 15
clone_size: once
v_call: TRBV19
cdr3_nt: TGTGCCAGTAGTACTAGCGGGGGTTCCTACAATGAGCAGTTCTTC
cdr3_aa: CASSTSGGSYNEQFF

d_call: TRBD1
j_call: TRBJ1-4
cdr3_length: 16
clone_size: NA
v_call: TRBV3-1/TRBV3-2
cdr3_nt: TGTGCCAGCAGCCAAGATTTGACAGGGTTAAATGAAAAACTGTTTTTT
cdr3_aa: CASSQDLTGLNEKLFF

d_call: NA
j_call: TRBJ1-2
cdr3_length: 14
clone_size: once
v_call: TRBV5-1
cdr3_nt: TGCGTCAGCAGCCTAGAAACAGGGACGGCTGGCTACACCTTC
cdr3_aa: CVSSLETGTAGYTF

d_call: TRBD1
j_call: TRBJ1-4
cdr3_length: 13
clone_size: once
v_call: TRBV5-1
cdr3_nt: TGCGCCAGCAGCGCCGGGACAGGGAGCAAACTGTTTTTT
cdr3_aa: CASSAGTGSKLFF

d_call: TRBD1
j_call: TRBJ1-1
cdr3_length: 15
clone_size: NA
v_call: TRBV9
cdr3_nt: TGTGCCAGCAGCGATGGTTCAGGGGGTTACACTGAAGCTTTCTTT
cdr3_aa: CASSDGSGGYTEAFF

d_call: TRBD2
j_call: TRBJ2-3
cdr3_length: 16
clone_size: NA
v_call: TRBV5-5
cdr3_nt: TGTGCCAGCAGCTTACGGACCGGGGGGGGCACAGATACGCAGTATTTT
cdr3_aa: CASSLRTGGGTDTQYF

d_call: NA
j_call: TRBJ1-1
cdr3_length: 16
clone_size: NA
v_call: TRBV4-1
cdr3_nt: TGCGCCAGCAGCCAAATATACAGGAGCCTGAACACTGAAGCTTTCTTT
cdr3_aa: CASSQIYRSLNTEAFF

d_call: TRBD2
j_call: TRBJ2-5
cdr3_length: 16
clone_size: NA
v_call: TRBV6-6
cdr3_nt: TGTGCCAGCAGTTACTCGGGCGCGGGGGGGGCAGAGACCCAGTACTTC
cdr3_aa: CASSYSGAGGAETQYF

d_call: NA
j_call: TRBJ1-1
cdr3_length: 13
clone_size: once
v_call: TRBV5-1
cdr3_nt: TGCGCCAGCAAGGGGGAGGGGAACACTGAAGCTTTCTTT
cdr3_aa: CASKGEGNTEAFF

d_call: TRBD2
j_call: TRBJ2-7
cdr3_length: 15
clone_size: NA
v_call: TRBV6-2/TRBV6-3
cdr3_nt: TGTGCCAGCAGTTCCGGACTAGCGGGGTCCTACGAGCAGTACTTC
cdr3_aa: CASSSGLAGSYEQYF

d_call: TRBD1
j_call: TRBJ1-5
cdr3_length: 16
clone_size: NA
v_call: TRBV19
cdr3_nt: TGTGCCAGTAGTATAGGAGGGGACAGGGGTCGTCAGCCCCAGCATTTT
cdr3_aa: CASSIGGDRGRQPQHF

d_call: TRBD1
j_call: TRBJ2-7
cdr3_length: 15
clone_size: NA
v_call: TRBV6-2/TRBV6-3
cdr3_nt: TGTGCCAGCAGTTATAAGGTGGGGGACAGGGAGGAGCAGTACTTC
cdr3_aa: CASSYKVGDREEQYF

d_call: NA
j_call: TRBJ2-3
cdr3_length: 18
clone_size: NA
v_call: TRBV5-1
cdr3_nt: TGCGCCAGCAGCTTGGCAGGGTCACTAACAAAAAGCACAGATACGCAGTATTTT
cdr3_aa: CASSLAGSLTKSTDTQYF

d_call: TRBD1
j_call: TRBJ1-2
cdr3_length: 14
clone_size: NA
v_call: TRBV5-1
cdr3_nt: TGCGCCAGCAGCGTAGGACAGGGGATGGAAGGCTACACCTTC
cdr3_aa: CASSVGQGMEGYTF

d_call: TRBD2
j_call: TRBJ2-3
cdr3_length: 17
clone_size: NA
v_call: TRBV5-1
cdr3_nt: TGCGCCAGCAGCCCCCTAGTACTAGCGGGGGATCGAGATACGCAGTATTTT
cdr3_aa: CASSPLVLAGDRDTQYF

d_call: NA
j_call: TRBJ1-6
cdr3_length: 18
clone_size: NA
v_call: TRBV4-3
cdr3_nt: TGCGCCAGCAGCCAAGCAATTCCTGGCAGAGGGTCAAATTCACCCCTCCACTTT
cdr3_aa: CASSQAIPGRGSNSPLHF

d_call: TRBD1
j_call: TRBJ1-5
cdr3_length: 13
clone_size: NA
v_call: TRBV7-2
cdr3_nt: TGTGCCAGCAGCTCGACAGGGGGTCAGCCCCAGCATTTT
cdr3_aa: CASSSTGGQPQHF